Listed below are T cell receptor beta chains from one sample, sequenced in a study of blood T cell repertoires in COVID-19. The method was immunoSEQ multiplex PCR; TCRdb's version includes in-frame clones alone and lacks a portion of them. The sample has about 410,000 clones; approximately 89% are singletons. The source material was peripheral blood. The receptors here all came from a woman aged 40 to 50 with COVID-19, enrolled during active disease. Both conserved end residues are part of each CDR3. A D gene is named only where the DNA matches it firmly. Size values are once, few and many counts, or a class for expanded clones, and some rows have none.

TRBJ1-2 TRBV28 NA TRBD1 CASRNAGTASTYGYTF TGTGCCAGCCGGAATGCCGGGACAGCCTCTACCTATGGCTACACCTTC
TRBJ2-5 TRBV7-9 NA TRBD2 CASSSGLTSGGDVAQYF TGTGCCAGCAGCTCCGGACTGACTAGCGGGGGGGATGTGGCCCAGTACTTC
TRBJ2-7 TRBV3-1/TRBV3-2 once TRBD1 CASSLRDRAYEQYF TGTGCCAGCAGCCTCCGGGACAGGGCCTACGAGCAGTACTTC
TRBJ1-3 TRBV14 NA NA CASSQERGTGVNTIYF TGTGCCAGCAGCCAAGAGCGAGGGACGGGGGTGAACACCATATATTTT
TRBJ2-7 TRBV6-5 NA NA CASEASSGIDEQYF TGTGCCAGCGAAGCAAGTTCCGGGATCGACGAGCAGTACTTC
TRBJ2-1 TRBV6-5 NA TRBD1 CASSRDRGVGDEQFF TGTGCCAGCAGTCGGGACAGGGGGGTTGGCGATGAGCAGTTCTTC
TRBJ2-3 TRBV12-5 NA NA CASGLLNPSTDTQYF TGTGCTAGTGGTTTGTTAAATCCTAGCACAGATACGCAGTATTTT
TRBJ2-5 TRBV11-2 NA TRBD2 CASSFLGTSGRAGETQYF TGTGCCAGCAGTTTTTTGGGGACTAGCGGGAGGGCCGGGGAGACCCAGTACTTC
TRBJ1-6 TRBV7-6 NA NA CASSSSRGSSYNSPLHF TGTGCTAGCAGCTCCTCCCGGGGAAGCTCCTATAATTCACCCCTCCACTTT
TRBJ2-2 TRBV4-2 NA TRBD2 CASSQISGGFTGELFF TGTGCCAGCAGCCAAATTAGCGGGGGGTTTACCGGGGAGCTGTTTTTT
TRBJ1-2 TRBV4-3 NA TRBD1 CASSQVGQGTQYGYTF TGCGCCAGCAGCCAAGTGGGACAGGGGACCCAGTATGGCTACACCTTC
TRBJ2-2 TRBV5-8 once TRBD1 CASSKGQARYTGELFF TGTGCCAGCAGCAAGGGACAGGCGCGGTACACCGGGGAGCTGTTTTTT
TRBJ2-7 TRBV5-1 NA TRBD2 CASSPGGSYEQYF TGCGCCAGCAGCCCGGGAGGGTCCTACGAGCAGTACTTC
TRBJ1-1 TRBV7-8 NA NA CASRNTIGAEAFF TGTGCCAGCAGAAATACTATCGGGGCTGAAGCTTTCTTT
TRBJ2-2 TRBV2 NA TRBD2 CASSEAQLAGLTGELFF TGTGCCAGCAGTGAAGCTCAACTAGCGGGATTAACCGGGGAGCTGTTTTTT
TRBJ1-5 TRBV2 NA NA CASSVELFGQPQHF TGTGCCAGCAGTGTGGAACTGTTCGGGCAGCCCCAGCATTTT
TRBJ1-5 TRBV10-3 NA TRBD1 CAISADRGNQPQHF TGTGCCATCAGTGCGGACAGGGGAAATCAGCCCCAGCATTTT
TRBJ1-1 TRBV5-1 NA NA CASSTGTAGTEAFF TGCGCCAGCAGCACCGGGACCGCGGGGACTGAAGCTTTCTTT
TRBJ2-2 TRBV28 NA NA CASSQTAPNTGELFF TGTGCCAGCAGTCAGACAGCTCCGAACACCGGGGAGCTGTTTTTT
TRBJ2-3 TRBV7-2 NA TRBD2 CASSGSSGSSRSTQYF TGTGCCAGCAGCGGTTCTAGCGGGAGTTCGAGGAGTACGCAGTATTTT
TRBJ1-1 TRBV6-5 NA TRBD1 CASRLRQGYTEAFF TGTGCCAGCAGACTAAGACAGGGTTACACTGAAGCTTTCTTT
TRBJ2-3 TRBV24-1 NA NA CATSDSTGTDTQYF TGTGCCACCAGTGACTCCACAGGGACAGATACGCAGTATTTT
TRBJ1-6 TRBV10-3 NA NA CAIKPEANSPLHF TGTGCCATCAAGCCAGAGGCTAATTCACCCCTCCACTTT
TRBJ2-1 TRBV27 NA NA CASSLSPTGEQFF TGTGCCAGCAGTTTATCCCCTACAGGGGAGCAGTTCTTC